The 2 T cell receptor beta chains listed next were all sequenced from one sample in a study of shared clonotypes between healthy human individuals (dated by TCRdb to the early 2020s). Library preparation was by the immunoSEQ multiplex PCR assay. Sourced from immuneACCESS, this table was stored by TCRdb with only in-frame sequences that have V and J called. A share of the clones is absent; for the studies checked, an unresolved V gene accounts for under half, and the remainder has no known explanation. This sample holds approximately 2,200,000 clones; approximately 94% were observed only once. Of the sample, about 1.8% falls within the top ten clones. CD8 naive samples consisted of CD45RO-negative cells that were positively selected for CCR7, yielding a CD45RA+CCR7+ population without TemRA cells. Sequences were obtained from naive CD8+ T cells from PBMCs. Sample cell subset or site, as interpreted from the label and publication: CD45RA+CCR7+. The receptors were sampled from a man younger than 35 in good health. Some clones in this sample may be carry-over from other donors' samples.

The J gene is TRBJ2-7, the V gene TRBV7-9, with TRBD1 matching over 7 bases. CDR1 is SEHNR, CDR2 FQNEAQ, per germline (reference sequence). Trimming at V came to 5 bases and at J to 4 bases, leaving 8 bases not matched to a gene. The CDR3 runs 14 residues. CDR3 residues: CASSDDRALYEQYF. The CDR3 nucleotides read TGTGCCAGCAGCGACGACAGGGCCTTATACGAGCAGTACTTC.

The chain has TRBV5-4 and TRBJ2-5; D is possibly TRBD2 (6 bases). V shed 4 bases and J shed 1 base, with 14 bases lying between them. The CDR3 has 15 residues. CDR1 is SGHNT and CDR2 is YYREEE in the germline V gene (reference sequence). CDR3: CASSRGTAGQETQYF. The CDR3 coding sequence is TGTGCCAGCAGCCGGGGGACCGCGGGCCAAGAGACCCAGTACTTC.